These 31 T cell receptor beta chains share one sample of origin, sequenced in a study of blood T cell repertoires in COVID-19. Profiling relied on immunoSEQ multiplex PCR, and the TCRdb table lists in-frame clones only, not all of them. The repertoire holds hundreds of thousands of clones, around 89% seen once, with roughly 4% in the top ten. The material sequenced was peripheral blood. Source of these receptors: a woman under 40 with acute or convalescent COVID-19.

This clone showed up just once. This chain connects TRBV29-1 to TRBJ1-2; 8 bases align to TRBD1. This CDR3 is 13 amino acids long. CDR1 and CDR2 from the germline V gene are SQVTM and ANQGSEA. V trimming: 2 bases; J trimming: 6 bases; junction bases outside the gene matches: 5. This chain's CDR3 is CSVERTGINGYTF. As DNA, the CDR3 is TGCAGCGTTGAACGGACAGGGATTAATGGCTACACCTTC.

In this sample, this clone turned up once. The chain employs TRBV6-5 and TRBJ2-7; 9 positions match TRBD1. Losses at the gene ends were 5 bases for V and 4 bases for J; bases not matched to a gene: 6. CDR3 size: 14 residues. Germline V gene data show CDR1 as MNHEY and CDR2 as SVGAGI. This chain's CDR3 is CASSKRQGDYEQYF. CDR3 nucleotides: TGTGCCAGCAGTAAACGACAGGGGGATTACGAGCAGTACTTC.

This clone was recorded a few times. The CDR3: CASTASSQGAETQYF. As DNA, the CDR3 is TGTGCCAGCACCGCCAGCTCACAGGGGGCAGAGACCCAGTACTTC. The chain uses TRBV7-2 and TRBJ2-5, with 9 bases lining up with TRBD1. V gave up 7 bases and J gave up 4 bases; unmatched junction bases: 10. The germline V gene encodes CDR1 SGHTA and CDR2 FQGNSA. The CDR3 spans 15 residues.

This rearrangement joins TRBV30 to TRBJ2-7, with TRBD1 matching over 7 bases. The CDR3 runs 11 residues. CDR1 is GTSNPN, CDR2 SVGIG, per germline (reference sequence). Trimming at V came to 5 bases and at J to 6 bases, leaving 4 bases not matched to a gene. DNA for the CDR3: TGTGCCTGGGACACAGGGGCCGAGCAGTACTTC. Translation gives CAWDTGAEQYF. Drawing the rest from reference TRBV30 and TRBJ2-7, the complete variable domain is SQTIHQWPATLVQPVGSPLSLECTVEGTSNPNLYWYRQAAGRGLQLLFYSVGIGQISSEVPQNLSASRPQDRQFILSSKKLLLSDSGFYLCAWDTGAEQYFGPGTRLTVT.

This clone was picked up a small number of times. The chain employs TRBV10-1 and TRBJ2-1; no definite D call. The CDR3 totals 13 residues. V lost 3 bases to trimming and J lost 3 bases, with 6 bases between them. The germline gives CDR1 WNHNN, CDR2 SYGVQD (reference sequence). CDR3 in amino acids: CASSDRYYNEQFF. The CDR3 nucleotides read TGCGCCAGCAGTGACAGGTACTACAATGAGCAGTTCTTC.

The chain recombines TRBV27 with TRBJ1-1; D not resolved. This CDR3 is 12 amino acids long. Trimming stripped 9 bases from V and 11 bases from J, with 19 bases between. Germline V lookup: CDR1 MNHEY, CDR2 SMNVEV (reference sequence). This CDR3 reads CASRSGVLEAFF. Written as DNA, the CDR3 is TGTGCCAGTAGAAGCGGGGTTTTAGAGGCTTTCTTT.

This chain links TRBV12-3 or TRBV12-4 with TRBJ1-2; D perhaps matches TRBD1 (5 bases). The CDR3 loop spans 13 amino acids. Deletions cut 3 bases from V and 8 bases from J, with 13 bases between. The DNA for the CDR3 is TGTGCCAGCAGTTTTGGACAAATGGGAGGCTACACCTTC. It codes for CASSFGQMGGYTF.

This clone was seen more than once but under ten times. The genes are TRBV18 and TRBJ2-1, with D perhaps matching TRBD2 (6 bases). Germline V gene lookup returns CDR1 KGHSH and CDR2 LQKENI. V shed 0 bases and J shed 3 bases, with 12 bases lying between them. The CDR3 is 16 amino acids. CDR3 sequence: CASSPPTGVSYNEQFF. CDR3 coding DNA: TGTGCCAGCTCACCACCAACGGGGGTTAGCTACAATGAGCAGTTCTTC.

This chain links TRBV3-1 (or the pseudogene TRBV3-2) with TRBJ2-2; a weak D match, TRBD1 (5 bases). Germline lookup yields CDR1 LGHDT and CDR2 YNNKEL (reference sequence). The CDR3 extends over 14 amino acids. V lost 7 bases and J lost 1, with 10 bases in between. The DNA for the CDR3 is TGTGCCAGCAAGCTTACAGGGAACACCGGGGAGCTGTTTTTT. This sequence encodes CASKLTGNTGELFF.

V gene TRBV6-5 combines with J gene TRBJ1-1; weak D call: TRBD1 (5 bases). V was pared by 6 bases and J by 6 bases, with 14 bases between. The CDR3 is made up of 13 amino acids. Per germline, CDR1 MNHEY and CDR2 SVGAGI. The CDR3: CASSLRGYAEAFF. CDR3 sequence (DNA): TGTGCCAGCAGCCTAAGGGGCTACGCTGAAGCTTTCTTT.

The chain has TRBV6-1 and TRBJ2-7; TRBD2 matches 11 bases. Germline CDR1 is MNHNS and CDR2 is SASEGT. Trimming removed 3 bases from V and 3 bases from J; junction bases left unmatched: 10. The length of the CDR3 is 17 residues. The CDR3 DNA reads TGTGCCAGCAGTGAGATAGCGGGGGGGAGGGGAGTCTACGAGCAGTACTTC. It yields the protein CASSEIAGGRGVYEQYF.

A remark on this clone: Additional DNA sequences in this sample encode the identical CDR3. The chain combines TRBV9 with TRBJ2-5; D not certain. This CDR3 has 14 residues. Per the germline V gene, CDR1 is SGDLS and CDR2 is YYNGEE. The V end lost 0 bases, the J end lost 4 bases, and 10 bases lay between the germline ends. CDR3 coding DNA: TGTGCCAGCAGCGTAGATTCCGTATCAGAGACCCAGTACTTC. It yields the protein CASSVDSVSETQYF.

The gene calls are TRBV21-1 and TRBJ2-2; TRBD1 is taken as the D call from the table, unchecked against the DNA. TRBV21-1 is given as a pseudogene. The CDR3 covers 20 residues. The CDR3 spells CASSKGQGRKPNAILGELFF. The CDR3 DNA follows: TGTGCCAGCAGCAAAGGTCAGGGAAGAAAACCCAACGCTATCCTCGGGGAGCTGTTTTTT.

This rearrangement joins TRBV2 to TRBJ2-3; 12 nucleotides align to TRBD2. The CDR3 is made up of 18 amino acids. Germline V gene lookup returns CDR1 SNHLY and CDR2 FYNNEI. V shed 7 bases, J shed 0 bases, and the junction held 11 bases outside the gene matches. CDR3 in amino acids: CASTPRRLAGESTDTQYF. The CDR3 coding sequence is TGTGCCAGCACTCCTCGGCGACTAGCGGGGGAGAGCACAGATACGCAGTATTTT.

The V call is TRBV28, the J call TRBJ2-1, with 7 bases aligning to TRBD2. The CDR3 has 15 amino acids. After removal of 4 bases from V and 5 bases from J, the junction contained 8 bases not matched to a gene. CDR1 MDHEN and CDR2 SYDVKM come from the germline V gene. CDR3 coding DNA: TGTGCCAGCAGTTCTAGCGGATTAGGGAACAATGAGCAGTTCTTC. It specifies CASSSSGLGNNEQFF.

The CDR3: CASSPGSGGSYEQYF. Written as DNA, the CDR3 is TGTGCCAGCAGCCCCGGTTCAGGGGGTTCCTACGAGCAGTACTTC. The chain couples TRBV7-9 to TRBJ2-7; TRBD1 aligns across 7 bases. The germline gives CDR1 SEHNR, CDR2 FQNEAQ (reference sequence). The CDR3 totals 15 residues. V was pared by 5 bases and J by 1 base, with 8 bases of the junction left unmatched.

The chain couples TRBV19 to TRBJ1-4; 11 bases match TRBD1. CDR3 length equals 14 residues. Germline CDR1 and CDR2: LNHDA and SQIVND (reference sequence). J was trimmed by 6 bases and V by 7 bases; bases with no gene match: 4. The CDR3 nucleotides read TGTGCCAGTATTTGGGACAGGGGGGATGAAAAACTGTTTTTT. This encodes CASIWDRGDEKLFF.

The J gene is TRBJ1-5, the V gene TRBV14, with no clear D. The CDR3 spans 18 residues. Trimming stripped 0 bases from V and 2 bases from J, with 17 bases between. Germline-derived CDR1 and CDR2 are SGHDN and FVKESK. CDR3 sequence: CASSQDLHYVGCNQPQHF. As DNA, the CDR3 is TGTGCCAGCAGCCAAGATCTTCATTATGTTGGCTGCAATCAGCCCCAGCATTTT.

J is TRBJ2-1 and V is TRBV7-3, with D maybe TRBD1 (6 bases). CDR1 and CDR2 (germline): SGHTA, FQGTGA. This CDR3 contains 14 residues. V lost 2 bases and J lost 8, with 13 bases in between. Here the CDR3 DNA reads TGTGCCAGCAGCTTAGAGGGCAGGGGCCATGAGCAGTTCTTC. This codes for CASSLEGRGHEQFF. The variable domain in full, with the rest retrieved from reference TRBV7-3 and TRBJ2-1, is GAGVSQTPSNKVTEKGKYVELRCDPISGHTALYWYRQSLGQGPEFLIYFQGTGAADDSGLPNDRFFAVRPEGSVSTLKIQRTERGDSAVYLCASSLEGRGHEQFFGPGTRLTVL.

This clone appeared a single time. The chain uses TRBV23-1 and TRBJ2-1, with 8 bases identical to TRBD1. TRBV23-1 is placed among ORFs of uncertain function. V lost 4 bases to trimming and J lost 1 base; unmatched junction nucleotides: 3. The CDR3 is 15 amino acids. CDR3 protein: CASSLDRGSYNEQFF. The CDR3 DNA reads as TGCGCCAGCAGTCTCGACAGGGGATCCTACAATGAGCAGTTCTTC.

J is TRBJ2-1 and V is TRBV9; weak D call: TRBD1 (6 bases). Trimming removed 3 bases at V and 8 bases at J, with 12 bases between. Germline-derived CDR1 and CDR2 are SGDLS and YYNGEE. CDR3 length: 13 amino acids. CDR3: CASSETGLDEQFF. The CDR3 bases are TGTGCCAGCAGCGAAACAGGGTTGGATGAGCAGTTCTTC.

The V gene is TRBV29-1, the J gene TRBJ1-1; TRBD1 matches 9 bases. The V segment lost 7 bases and the J segment 4 bases; nucleotides outside the gene matches: 7. Germline V gene lookup returns CDR1 SQVTM and CDR2 ANQGSEA. This CDR3 has 13 amino acids. CDR3 sequence reads: CSGLTGGGTEAFF. CDR3 nucleotides: TGCAGCGGCCTGACAGGGGGTGGCACTGAAGCTTTCTTT.

The chain combines TRBV4-1 with TRBJ1-1; unclear D gene. V was trimmed by 2 bases and J by 4 bases, leaving 8 bases between them. Germline-derived CDR1 and CDR2 are MGHRA and YSYEKL. The CDR3 totals 13 residues. The CDR3 loop is CASSQYSGTEAFF. As DNA, the CDR3 is TGCGCCAGCAGCCAATACTCTGGCACTGAAGCTTTCTTT.

V usage is TRBV7-9 and J usage is TRBJ2-7; D possibly corresponds to TRBD2 (6 bases). Trimming pared 1 base from V and 2 bases from J, leaving 12 bases between. The CDR3 contains 15 residues. The germline gives CDR1 SEHNR, CDR2 FQNEAQ (reference sequence). In DNA form, the CDR3 reads TGTGCCAGCAGCTTAGACCGGGACTCCACCTACGAGCAGTACTTC. Its translation: CASSLDRDSTYEQYF.

The chain recombines TRBV19 with TRBJ2-3, with D possibly being TRBD2 (6 bases). The CDR3 is made up of 17 amino acids. The germline V gene encodes CDR1 LNHDA and CDR2 SQIVND (reference sequence). Trimming shortened V by 0 bases and J by 5 bases, and 18 bases separated the two germline ends. CDR3 in amino acids: CASSIEGVSGGRDTQYF. DNA for the CDR3: TGTGCCAGTAGTATAGAGGGGGTATCCGGGGGTCGAGATACGCAGTATTTT.

The rearrangement uses TRBV5-1 and TRBJ2-4; D is possibly TRBD1 (6 bases). V was clipped by 4 bases and J by 8 bases, with 16 bases between them. CDR3 length: 14 residues. CDR1 and CDR2 (germline): SGHRS, YFSETQ. The CDR3 DNA reads as TGCGCCAGCAGCCAAAACAGGGTGCGGGACATTCAGTACTTC. Its protein product is CASSQNRVRDIQYF.

This clone was picked up a small number of times. CDR3: CASSGRDRGTETQYF. CDR3 DNA sequence: TGTGCCAGCAGCGGGCGGGACAGGGGGACGGAGACCCAGTACTTC. The J gene is TRBJ2-5, the V gene TRBV5-4, with 11 bases aligning to TRBD1. Germline loops: CDR1 SGHNT, CDR2 YYREEE (reference sequence). This CDR3 is built from 15 residues. V lost 4 bases, J lost 5 bases, and 7 bases stayed unmatched.

The chain links TRBV2 to TRBJ2-3, with 7 bases lining up with TRBD2. The germline V gene encodes CDR1 SNHLY and CDR2 FYNNEI. With V trimmed by 8 bases and J by 2 bases, 10 bases remained unmatched. The CDR3 has 15 amino acids. The CDR3 here is CASGSAGDLTDTQYF. In DNA form, the CDR3 reads TGTGCCAGCGGATCGGCGGGGGACCTCACAGATACGCAGTATTTT.

The rearrangement uses TRBV7-9 and TRBJ2-7; tentative D call: TRBD1 (6 bases). The CDR3 runs to 13 residues. Germline loops: CDR1 SEHNR, CDR2 FQNEAQ (reference sequence). Trimming cost V 3 bases and J 0 bases, with 6 bases left between them. The DNA for the CDR3 is TGTGCCAGCAGCTTGGACAGCTCCTACGAGCAGTACTTC. Protein product: CASSLDSSYEQYF. The full variable domain, in which reference TRBV7-9 and TRBJ2-7 provide the parts outside the CDR3, is DTGVSQNPRHKITKRGQNVTFRCDPISEHNRLYWYRQTLGQGPEFLTYFQNEAQLEKSRLLSDRFSAERPKGSFSTLEIQRTEQGDSAMYLCASSLDSSYEQYFGPGTRLTVT.

This clone was seen a handful of times. Distinct nucleotide sequences in the sample also encode this CDR3. The chain couples TRBV7-3 to TRBJ1-1; D might be TRBD1 (6 bases). CDR3 size: 13 residues. V was clipped by 1 base and J by 4 bases, with 7 bases between them. Germline CDR1 reads SGHTA; CDR2 reads FQGTGA. CDR3 nucleotide sequence: TGTGCCAGCAGCTTAAGAGGGGGCACTGAAGCTTTCTTT. It translates to CASSLRGGTEAFF.

This chain uses TRBV27 with TRBJ1-6; D perhaps matches TRBD1 (5 bases). Trimming removed 6 bases from V and 1 base from J, with 7 bases in between. The CDR3 has 14 residues. Looked up from germline, CDR1 is MNHEY and CDR2 is SMNVEV (reference sequence). CDR3 sequence: CASRGDSYNSPLHF. The CDR3 DNA is TGTGCCAGCAGAGGGGATTCCTATAATTCACCCCTCCACTTT.